One sample yielded the 26 T cell receptor beta chains listed below, sequenced in a study of early T cells in non-severe SARS-CoV-2 infection. In TCRdb, the 5' RACE reads were re-called with MiXCR into one record per CDR3 protein. This table has 56,000 or so distinct CDR3 sequences, less than 9.5% appearing once. The sequenced sample consisted of whole blood. The receptor set was obtained from an adult who was a healthcare worker with PCR-confirmed SARS-CoV-2 infection or an uninfected control (not recorded which).

This chain joins TRBV3-1 and TRBJ2-2; unclear D gene. The V gene lost 1 base and the J gene lost 1 base, with 7 bases spanning the gap. Germline loops: CDR1 LGHDT, CDR2 YNNKEL (reference sequence). The CDR3 covers 15 residues. The CDR3 nucleotides are TGTGCCAGCAGCCAAGGCGGTGTGAACACCGGGGAGCTGTTTTTT. It translates to CASSQGGVNTGELFF.

This clonotype was counted between two and nine times. The J gene is TRBJ2-7, the V gene TRBV10-2; a possible D gene is TRBD1 (5 bases). The V end lost 3 bases, the J end lost 6 bases, and 12 bases lay between the germline ends. The germline gives CDR1 WSHSY, CDR2 SAAADI. The CDR3 length is 13 residues. DNA for the CDR3: TGCGCCAGCAGTGAAACAGGAGAGGCCGAGCAGTACTTC. Its protein product is CASSETGEAEQYF.

This clonotype was found a few times. The junction shows a germline mismatch at one end, possibly a read error. The chain uses TRBV10-3 and TRBJ2-1, with TRBD2 matching over 9 bases. The CDR3 is 11 amino acids. Per germline, CDR1 ENHRY and CDR2 SYGVKD. The CDR3 loop reads CAISDRTSAIF. The DNA of the CDR3 is TGTGCCATCAGTGACCGGACTAGCGCAATCTTC.

A few counts support this clonotype. The chain is built from TRBV18 and TRBJ1-2; the D gene is possibly TRBD1 (6 bases). V was trimmed by 3 bases and J by 2 bases, leaving 10 bases between them. Germline CDR1 KGHSH, CDR2 LQKENI. This CDR3 is 14 amino acids long. The DNA of the CDR3 is TGTGCCAGCTCACCCTCTACAGGGAACTATGGCTACACCTTC. It specifies CASSPSTGNYGYTF.

DNA for the CDR3: TGTGCCAGCAGCCGGGGACAGGGGTGGAAGGAGCAGTTCTTC. Protein product: CASSRGQGWKEQFF. The rearrangement uses TRBV12-3 or TRBV12-4 and TRBJ2-1, with TRBD1 matching 10 bases. CDR3 size: 14 residues. The ends lost 6 bases at V and 10 bases at J; junction bases unmatched: 9.

This clonotype has a handful of counts. The J gene is TRBJ1-1, the V gene TRBV5-6, with unresolved D. The CDR3 loop spans 14 amino acids. The V gene lost 4 bases and the J gene lost 3 bases, with 13 bases spanning the gap. Germline V lookup: CDR1 SGHDT, CDR2 YYEEEE. The CDR3 DNA reads as TGTGCCAGCAGCCTACCAACCTGGGACACTGAAGCTTTCTTT. It codes for CASSLPTWDTEAFF.

The chain has TRBV18 and TRBJ2-7; D remains unclear. Germline V gene lookup returns CDR1 KGHSH and CDR2 LQKENI. Between the trimmed V and J ends, which lost 8 bases and 1 base, there was a span of 18 bases. This CDR3 region has 15 residues. The CDR3: CASAPVLGDSYEQYF. CDR3 DNA: TGTGCCAGCGCCCCAGTCTTAGGTGATTCCTACGAGCAGTACTTC. Looking up the rest from reference TRBV18 and TRBJ2-7 gives the full variable domain: NAGVMQNPRHLVRRRGQEARLRCSPMKGHSHVYWYRQLPEEGLKFMVYLQKENIIDESGMPKERFSAEFPKEGPSILRIQQVVRGDSAAYFCASAPVLGDSYEQYFGPGTRLTVT.

The chain links TRBV5-1 to TRBJ1-1; no definite D call. V was clipped by 2 bases and J by 4 bases, with 9 bases between them. Germline-derived CDR1 and CDR2 are SGHRS and YFSETQ. CDR3 length equals 13 residues. As DNA, the CDR3 is TGCGCCAGCAGCTTTTGGCAATCCACTGAAGCTTTCTTT. This encodes CASSFWQSTEAFF.

This chain links TRBV20-1 with TRBJ2-7; perhaps TRBD1 as D (6 bases). From germline, CDR1 is DFQATT and CDR2 SNEGSKA (reference sequence). The CDR3 is made up of 12 amino acids. V gave up 7 bases and J gave up 4 bases, with 14 bases separating them. The CDR3 reads CSGQGQVYEQYF. The CDR3 DNA reads as TGCAGTGGTCAGGGGCAGGTTTACGAGCAGTACTTC.

This clonotype was observed many times. The chain recombines TRBV5-5 with TRBJ2-7; D is unresolved. Trimming left V 2 bases short and J 2 bases short, with 5 bases between. This CDR3 region has 12 residues. CDR1 and CDR2 from the germline V gene are SGHKS and YYEKEE (reference sequence). The CDR3 loop is CASSFGAYEQYF. DNA of the CDR3: TGTGCCAGCAGCTTTGGGGCCTACGAGCAGTACTTC.

The table lists this clonotype with a few counts. The rearrangement joins TRBV5-4 to TRBJ2-7; 8 nucleotides line up with TRBD1. Looked up from germline, CDR1 is SGHNT and CDR2 is YYREEE (reference sequence). The CDR3 covers 15 residues. Trimming cost V 0 bases and J 7 bases; bases outside gene matches: 9. CDR3 sequence (DNA): TGTGCCAGCAGCTTGGTGCAGGGGGCGGACCGGGAGCAGTACTTC. Translated, it gives CASSLVQGADREQYF.

This clonotype was seen only a few times. The gene calls are TRBV5-3 and TRBJ2-3, with D unclear. TRBV5-3 is an open reading frame, and its role is uncertain. CDR3 size: 16 residues. Trimming stripped 0 bases from V and 2 bases from J, with 13 bases between. Written as DNA, the CDR3 is TGTGCCAGAAGCTTGGAGACAACCTTCCTCACAGATACGCAGTATTTT. Its protein is CARSLETTFLTDTQYF.

This clonotype was recorded a few times. CDR3 coding DNA: TGTGCCAGCAGCTTAAGCTTAGAAGCGGAGCAGTTCTTC. It translates to CASSLSLEAEQFF. The chain employs TRBV7-9 and TRBJ2-1; D call uncertain. Trimming pared 2 bases from V and 10 bases from J, leaving 12 bases between. Germline assignment: CDR1 SEHNR and CDR2 FQNEAQ (reference sequence). The CDR3 runs to 13 residues. Based on the CDR3 plus reference TRBV7-9 and TRBJ2-1, the full variable domain is DTGVSQNPRHKITKRGQNVTFRCDPISEHNRLYWYRQTLGQGPEFLTYFQNEAQLEKSRLLSDRFSAERPKGSFSTLEIQRTEQGDSAMYLCASSLSLEAEQFFGPGTRLTVL.

The rearrangement links TRBV20-1 to TRBJ2-2; 8 nucleotides match TRBD2. J was trimmed by 5 bases and V by 4 bases; bases with no gene match: 6. The CDR3 runs 14 residues. Germline V gene lookup returns CDR1 DFQATT and CDR2 SNEGSKA (reference sequence). CDR3 sequence: CSAKTLADTGELFF. CDR3 nucleotide sequence: TGCAGTGCTAAAACACTAGCGGATACCGGGGAGCTGTTTTTT.

This clonotype came up a few times. This rearrangement joins TRBV12-3 or TRBV12-4 to TRBJ2-2, with D possibly matching TRBD1 (6 bases). This CDR3 comprises 14 residues. Between the trimmed V and J ends, which lost 7 bases and 5 bases, there was a span of 14 bases. CDR3 nucleotides: TGTGCCAGCAACAGGGTGATGGGAACCGGGGAGCTGTTTTTT. Protein product: CASNRVMGTGELFF.

The rearrangement joins TRBV6-1 to TRBJ2-3, with 9 positions matching TRBD2. The CDR3 length is 15 residues. Trimming removed 7 bases from V and 1 base from J; junction bases left unmatched: 6. CDR1 is MNHNS and CDR2 is SASEGT in the germline V gene. The CDR3 DNA reads TGTGCCAGCATCGGGATAGCGGGGGGCACAGATACGCAGTATTTT. Translation: CASIGIAGGTDTQYF.

In this sample, this clonotype turned up a few times. The rearrangement joins TRBV29-1 to TRBJ2-2; no reliable D call. V gave up 7 bases and J gave up 7 bases, with 10 bases separating them. This CDR3 has 11 amino acids. Germline V gives CDR1 SQVTM, CDR2 ANQGSEA. The CDR3 reads CSATYYGELFF. In nucleotides, the CDR3 is TGCAGCGCTACCTATTACGGGGAGCTGTTTTTT.

This chain connects TRBV20-1 to TRBJ2-7; TRBD1 agrees at 7 bases. CDR3 length: 18 residues. Germline-derived CDR1 and CDR2 are DFQATT and SNEGSKA (reference sequence). The trim removed 0 bases at V and 5 bases at J, leaving 19 bases unmatched. The CDR3 DNA reads TGCAGTGCTAGAGATCTGGCCGTCGGAAAGACAGGGCACAACGAGCAGTACTTC. Encoded protein: CSARDLAVGKTGHNEQYF.

This clonotype was observed a handful of times. The chain carries TRBV20-1 and TRBJ2-3; a possible D gene is TRBD2 (5 bases). Per the germline V gene, CDR1 is DFQATT and CDR2 is SNEGSKA (reference sequence). V gave up 0 bases and J gave up 1 base, with 8 bases separating them. CDR3 length: 14 residues. The CDR3 sequence is CSARDKEGTDTQYF. CDR3 in DNA: TGCAGTGCTAGAGACAAGGAGGGCACAGATACGCAGTATTTT.

This clonotype was detected only a few times. The chain has TRBV7-8 and TRBJ2-5; D remains ambiguous. CDR1 and CDR2 from the germline V gene are SGHVS and FQNEAQ. Trimming took 0 bases from V and 6 from J, leaving 11 bases between them. CDR3 size: 14 residues. CDR3 sequence (DNA): TGTGCCAGCAGCTTAGCTCGCGTTCCGAAGACCCAGTACTTC. It codes for CASSLARVPKTQYF.

This clonotype has a handful of counts. One end of the junction is discordant with germline, which a read error may explain. The genes are TRBV7-9 and TRBJ2-1; D gene uncertain. Germline V gene sequence: CDR1 SEHNR, CDR2 FQNEAQ (reference sequence). The CDR3 extends over 12 amino acids. CDR3 nucleotides: TGTGCCAGCAGTTTAGAGTCGGGTGAGCAGTTCTTC. This sequence encodes CASSLESGEQFF.

This chain uses TRBV28 with TRBJ2-3; D is possibly TRBD1 or TRBD2 (5 bases each). Deletions cut 3 bases from V and 2 bases from J, with 18 bases between. The CDR3 has 17 amino acids. Germline CDR1 reads MDHEN; CDR2 reads SYDVKM. The CDR3 sequence is CASSFWDAGKPTDTQYF. The CDR3 coding sequence is TGTGCCAGCAGTTTCTGGGACGCAGGGAAGCCCACAGATACGCAGTATTTT.

This clonotype has ten or more counts. The chain carries TRBV11-2 and TRBJ2-2; 8 nucleotides align to TRBD1. Germline assignment: CDR1 SGHAT and CDR2 FQNNGV. The junction had 14 bases not matched to a gene; V was cut back by 5 bases and J by 6 bases. The CDR3 runs to 17 residues. In DNA form, the CDR3 reads TGTGCCAGCAGCCATTACCTCAGGGGGCTTCAGTCCGGGGAGCTGTTTTTT. It is translated as CASSHYLRGLQSGELFF.

The sample holds a few counts of this clonotype. V usage is TRBV5-6 and J usage is TRBJ2-3; 9 nucleotides agree with TRBD2. The CDR3 is 16 amino acids. V dropped 3 bases and J dropped 1; count of bases not matched to a gene: 6. Germline CDR1 and CDR2: SGHDT and YYEEEE. CDR3 in DNA: TGTGCCAGCAGCTCAACCGGGACTAGCCGCACAGATACGCAGTATTTT. Encoded protein: CASSSTGTSRTDTQYF.

This clonotype was seen more than once but under ten times. The chain recombines TRBV12-3 or TRBV12-4 with TRBJ1-5; D possibly corresponds to TRBD1 (5 bases). The CDR3 extends over 13 amino acids. Trimming pared 6 bases from V and 1 base from J, leaving 7 bases between. CDR3 region: CASRGGSNQPQHF. As DNA, the CDR3 is TGTGCCAGCAGGGGGGGGAGCAATCAGCCCCAGCATTTT.

This clonotype was counted at least ten times. The genes are TRBV6-6 and TRBJ1-6; tentative D call: TRBD1 (6 bases). Looked up from germline, CDR1 is MNHNY and CDR2 is SVGAGI (reference sequence). This CDR3 has 15 residues. V was shortened by 4 bases and J by 8 bases, with 15 bases between the two germline ends. The CDR3 loop reads CASSSPGQGYSPLHF. The CDR3, as DNA: TGTGCCAGCAGTTCCCCGGGACAAGGTTATTCACCCCTCCACTTT.